One and the same sample provided the 21 T cell receptor beta chains below, sequenced in a study of T-cell memory formation after mild COVID-19. TCRdb reprocessed the 5' RACE reads with MiXCR, giving one entry per CDR3 protein. The sample has around 210,000 distinct CDR3 sequences, 7.5% to 10% seen once. Sequencing was done on a sample of PBMCs or a T cell subset sorted from them (not recorded which). The receptors were sampled from a man aged 18 to 29 who had mild COVID-19 (a few samples of this study predate the infection). Cell type and time point are not known.

This chain uses TRBV12-3 or TRBV12-4 with TRBJ2-5; perhaps TRBD2 as D (7 bases). V was trimmed by 8 bases and J by 10 bases, leaving 23 bases between them. The CDR3 length is 14 residues. The CDR3 protein is CASSRGGAQRGQYF. The CDR3 bases are TGTGCCAGCTCAAGGGGGGGGGCCCAGCGAGGCCAGTACTTC.

This clonotype was detected a few times. V and J are TRBV5-1 and TRBJ2-3; 7 nucleotides line up with TRBD1. The CDR3 is 14 residues long. CDR1 is SGHRS, CDR2 YFSETQ, per germline. V gave up 4 bases and J gave up 4 bases; unmatched junction bases: 6. The CDR3 loop is CASSPGQASDTQYF. The CDR3 DNA reads TGCGCCAGCAGCCCCGGACAGGCGTCAGATACGCAGTATTTT.

J is TRBJ1-1 and V is TRBV5-5; no reliable D call. Per the germline V gene, CDR1 is SGHKS and CDR2 is YYEKEE (reference sequence). The CDR3 consists of 17 residues. V lost 6 bases, J lost 0 bases, and 21 bases lay in between. CDR3 sequence reads: CASTSQAGAPMNTEAFF. The CDR3 coding sequence is TGTGCCAGCACAAGCCAGGCGGGCGCTCCTATGAACACTGAAGCTTTCTTT.

This clonotype has only a few counts. The rearrangement uses TRBV4-3 and TRBJ2-5; 10 positions match TRBD2. The CDR3 runs to 16 residues. V dropped 3 bases and J dropped 2; count of bases not matched to a gene: 6. Per the germline V gene, CDR1 is LGHNA and CDR2 is YSLEER. The CDR3 nucleotides are TGCGCCAGCAGCCAGTGGGTGACTAGCGGGCAAGAGACCCAGTACTTC. It specifies CASSQWVTSGQETQYF.

At least ten counts were recorded for this clonotype. The J gene is TRBJ2-5, the V gene TRBV7-9, with D uncertain. The CDR3 runs 15 residues. Germline V gene data show CDR1 as SEHNR and CDR2 as FQNEAQ (reference sequence). Trimming pared 6 bases from V and 0 bases from J, leaving 14 bases between. The CDR3 here is CASRLLGYDQETQYF. CDR3 nucleotide sequence: TGTGCCAGCAGACTACTCGGGTATGACCAAGAGACCCAGTACTTC.

This clonotype was detected a few times. V gene TRBV6-2 or TRBV6-3 combines with J gene TRBJ2-7; D assignment may be TRBD1 or TRBD2 (5 bases each). V gave up 5 bases and J gave up 6 bases, with 20 bases separating them. The CDR3 sequence is 15 residues long. CDR1 and CDR2 from the germline V gene are MNHEY and SVGEGT. The CDR3 spells CASSDIQGSGSEQYV. For the CDR3, the DNA is TGTGCCAGCAGTGACATCCAGGGTTCTGGGAGCGAGCAGTACGTC.

This chain joins TRBV20-1 and TRBJ1-5; D not certain. The CDR3 is 13 residues long. Trimming cost V 6 bases and J 1 base, with 10 bases left between them. CDR1 is DFQATT, CDR2 SNEGSKA, per germline (reference sequence). The DNA for the CDR3 is TGCAGTGCCCGGCCGGGGAGCAATCAGCCCCAGCATTTT. Its translation is CSARPGSNQPQHF.

This clonotype was seen many times. The chain employs TRBV5-1 and TRBJ1-1, with D unclear. V was pared by 2 bases and J by 2 bases, with 1 base between. The V gene's germline CDR1 is SGHRS and CDR2 YFSETQ. This CDR3 has 11 amino acids. CDR3 sequence reads: CASSFNTEAFF. The CDR3 bases are TGCGCCAGCAGCTTTAACACTGAAGCTTTCTTT. The whole variable domain, remainder taken from reference TRBV5-1 and TRBJ1-1, is KAGVTQTPRYLIKTRGQQVTLSCSPISGHRSVSWYQQTPGQGLQFLFEYFSETQRNKGNFPGRFSGRQFSNSRSEMNVSTLELGDSALYLCASSFNTEAFFGQGTRLTVV.

This chain uses TRBV2 with TRBJ1-1, with a possible D match to TRBD1 (6 bases). Trimming stripped 7 bases from V and 1 base from J, with 13 bases between. CDR3 size: 14 residues. Per the germline V gene, CDR1 is SNHLY and CDR2 is FYNNEI. This CDR3 reads CASNIQGENTEAFF. Here the CDR3 DNA reads TGTGCCAGCAATATACAGGGCGAGAACACTGAAGCTTTCTTT.

The chain combines TRBV12-3 or TRBV12-4 with TRBJ2-2; D gene unclear. V was cut by 7 bases and J by 4 bases, with 19 bases left in between. This CDR3 comprises 16 residues. In DNA form, the CDR3 reads TGTGCCAGCACCCTAGGCCCTTTTTCTCGCACCGGGGAGCTGTTTTTT. Its protein product is CASTLGPFSRTGELFF.

This clonotype has a handful of counts. This rearrangement joins TRBV5-1 to TRBJ1-3; D is unresolved. CDR3 length: 15 amino acids. Germline CDR1 is SGHRS and CDR2 is YFSETQ. V was shortened by 0 bases and J by 1 base, with 8 bases between the two germline ends. The CDR3 DNA reads as TGCGCCAGCAGCTTGGTGTCCGCGTCTGGAAACACCATATATTTT. This gives the protein CASSLVSASGNTIYF.

This clonotype turned up a few times. The rearrangement uses TRBV27 and TRBJ2-3; D is possibly TRBD1 (6 bases). The CDR3 has 15 residues. Per the germline V gene, CDR1 is MNHEY and CDR2 is SMNVEV (reference sequence). V lost 6 bases and J lost 3, with 16 bases in between. This chain's CDR3 is CASRLQGWGTDTQYF. CDR3 bases: TGTGCCAGCAGGCTACAGGGTTGGGGAACAGATACGCAGTATTTT.

The chain has TRBV5-1 and TRBJ2-7; D is ambiguous. Germline CDR1 is SGHRS and CDR2 is YFSETQ. V shed 2 bases and J shed 12 bases, with 18 bases lying between them. The CDR3 is made up of 13 amino acids. The CDR3 bases are TGCGCCAGCAGCTTAGGCCCCCAGGTCGTTCCGTACTTC. Translated, it gives CASSLGPQVVPYF.

This chain connects TRBV6-1 to TRBJ2-7, with TRBD1 identical over 7 bases. The CDR3 has 16 residues. The junction had 16 bases not matched to a gene; V was cut back by 8 bases and J by 3 bases. Germline lookup yields CDR1 MNHNS and CDR2 SASEGT. This CDR3 reads CASPLLRDSDYYEQYV. The CDR3 bases are TGTGCCAGCCCCCTACTCCGGGACAGCGATTACTACGAGCAGTACGTC.

This clonotype has at least ten counts. V is TRBV4-3 and J is TRBJ2-7, with TRBD1 identical over 9 bases. CDR1 and CDR2 (germline): LGHNA, YSLEER. The CDR3 is 16 residues long. With V trimmed by 1 base and J by 0 bases, 4 bases remained unmatched. The CDR3 protein is CASSQAPGQGSYEQYF. CDR3 sequence (DNA): TGCGCCAGCAGCCAAGCCCCGGGACAGGGCTCCTACGAGCAGTACTTC.

This clonotype came up many times. The genes are TRBV24-1 and TRBJ2-3; D gene uncertain. The CDR3 contains 16 residues. V shed 1 base and J shed 4 bases, with 14 bases lying between them. Looked up from germline, CDR1 is KGHDR and CDR2 is SFDVKD. In nucleotides, the CDR3 is TGTGCCACCAGTGATTTACCCCGACTGCACGCAGATACGCAGTATTTT. Protein: CATSDLPRLHADTQYF.

The V call is TRBV6-1, the J call TRBJ1-2; D call uncertain. Germline V gene sequence: CDR1 MNHNS, CDR2 SASEGT. This CDR3 is built from 13 residues. V lost 4 bases, J lost 5 bases, and 11 bases lay in between. The CDR3 here is CASSVDGGYGYTF. For the CDR3, the DNA is TGTGCCAGCAGTGTTGATGGCGGTTATGGCTACACCTTC.

This clonotype has more than one count but fewer than ten. This sequence joins TRBV23-1 and TRBJ2-3; D tentatively reads TRBD1 or TRBD2 (5 bases each). TRBV23-1 is an ORF, and what it does is uncertain. Trimming stripped 2 bases from V and 4 bases from J, with 16 bases between. This CDR3 region has 16 residues. CDR3 nucleotide sequence: TGCGCCAGCAGTCAACCCGCAGGGAGTTCGGCAGATACGCAGTATTTT. It encodes CASSQPAGSSADTQYF.

This clonotype showed up many times. This rearrangement joins TRBV12-3 or TRBV12-4 to TRBJ1-3, with D perhaps TRBD1 (6 bases). Deletions cut 5 bases from V and 3 bases from J, with 14 bases between. There are 15 residues in the CDR3. CDR3 sequence reads: CASSRVQGFGNTIYF. Written as DNA, the CDR3 is TGTGCCAGCAGTCGCGTACAGGGTTTTGGAAACACCATATATTTT.

The chain is built from TRBV15 and TRBJ1-6; unclear D gene. This CDR3 is built from 14 residues. From germline, CDR1 is LNHNV and CDR2 YYDKDF (reference sequence). V shed 1 base and J shed 9 bases, with 10 bases lying between them. In DNA, the CDR3 is TGTGCCACCAGCAGAGTAGGGCGAGGTTCACCCCTCCACTTT. Translated, it gives CATSRVGRGSPLHF.

There are a few counts of this clonotype. This chain uses TRBV7-9 with TRBJ1-2; no definite D call. Trimming left V 5 bases short and J 8 bases short, with 9 bases between. Germline V CDR1 and CDR2: SEHNR, FQNEAQ (reference sequence). The CDR3 length is 11 residues. In nucleotides, the CDR3 is TGTGCCAGCAGCCCTAGCGGGGGCTACACCTTC. It codes for CASSPSGGYTF.